This T cell receptor beta chain comes out of a study of blood T cell repertoires in COVID-19. Looking at the study overall: Samples of COVID-19 (acute and convalescent) were obtained from the United States, Italy and Spain. T cells, B-cell-depleted T cells, or PBMCs provided the cDNA or gDNA that served as material.

Original processing notes: Cell counts per sample came from amplifying reference gene primers. Assay used: immunoSEQ multiplex PCR; TCRdb lists only in-frame clones, some missing. The D gene and trimming were derived from the DNA, and the V and J assignments and clone size from that table. The sample holds 200,000 to 300,000 clones, more than 65% seen once. This clonotype was sampled from a woman older than 75 with acute or convalescent COVID-19. The sequenced material came from peripheral blood.

CDR3 protein: CASSLGSGPTYEQYF. Here the CDR3 DNA reads TGCGCCAGCAGCTTGGGGAGCGGCCCTACCTACGAGCAGTACTTC. The V and J genes are TRBV5-1 and TRBJ2-7, with D maybe TRBD2 (5 bases). The CDR3 consists of 15 residues. The germline CDR1 and CDR2 sequences are SGHRS and YFSETQ. Deletions cut 0 bases from V and 2 bases from J, with 12 bases between.